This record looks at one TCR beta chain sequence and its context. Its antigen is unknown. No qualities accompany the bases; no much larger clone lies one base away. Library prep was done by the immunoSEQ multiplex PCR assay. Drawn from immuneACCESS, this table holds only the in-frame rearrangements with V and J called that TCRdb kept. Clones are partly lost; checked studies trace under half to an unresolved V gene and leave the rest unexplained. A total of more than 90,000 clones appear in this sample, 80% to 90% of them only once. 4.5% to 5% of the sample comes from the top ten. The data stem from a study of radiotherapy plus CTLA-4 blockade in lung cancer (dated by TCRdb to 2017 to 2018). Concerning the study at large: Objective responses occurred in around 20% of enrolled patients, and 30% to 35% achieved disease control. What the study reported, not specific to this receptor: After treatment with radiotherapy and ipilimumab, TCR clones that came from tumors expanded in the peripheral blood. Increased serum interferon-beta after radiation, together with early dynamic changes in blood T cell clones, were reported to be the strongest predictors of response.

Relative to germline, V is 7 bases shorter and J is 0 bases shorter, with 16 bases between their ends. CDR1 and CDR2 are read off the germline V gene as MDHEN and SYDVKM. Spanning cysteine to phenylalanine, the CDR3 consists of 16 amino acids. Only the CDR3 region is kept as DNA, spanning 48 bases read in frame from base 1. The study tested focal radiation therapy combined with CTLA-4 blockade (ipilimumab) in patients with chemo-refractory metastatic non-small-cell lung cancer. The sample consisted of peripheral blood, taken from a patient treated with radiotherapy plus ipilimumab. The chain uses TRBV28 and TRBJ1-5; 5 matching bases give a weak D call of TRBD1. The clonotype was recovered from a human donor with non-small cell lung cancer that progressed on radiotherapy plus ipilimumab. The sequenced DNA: TGTGCCAGCACACGATCATGGGGGGATAGCAATCAGCCCCAGCATTTT. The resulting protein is CASTRSWGDSNQPQHF. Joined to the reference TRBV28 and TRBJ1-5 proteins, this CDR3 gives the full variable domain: DVKVTQSSRYLVKRTGEKVFLECVQDMDHENMFWYRQDPGLGLRLIYFSYDVKMKEKGDIPEGYSVSREKKERFSLILESASTNQTSMYLCASTRSWGDSNQPQHFGDGTRLSIL.